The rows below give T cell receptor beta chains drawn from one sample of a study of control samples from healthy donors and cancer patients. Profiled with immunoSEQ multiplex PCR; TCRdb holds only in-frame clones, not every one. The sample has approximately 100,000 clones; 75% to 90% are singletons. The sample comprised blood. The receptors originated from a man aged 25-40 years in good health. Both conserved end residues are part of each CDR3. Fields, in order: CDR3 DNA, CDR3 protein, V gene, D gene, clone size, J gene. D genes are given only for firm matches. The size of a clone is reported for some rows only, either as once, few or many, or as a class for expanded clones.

TGTGCCAGCAGCAAAGGCCATGACAGAGACCAAGAGACCCAGTACTTC	CASSKGHDRDQETQYF	TRBV21-1	.	.	TRBJ2-5
TGTGCCAGCAGCAAAGGGACGCAGGACCCTTACGAGCAGTACTTC	CASSKGTQDPYEQYF	TRBV3-1/TRBV3-2	.	.	TRBJ2-7
TGTGCCAGCAGTACTTCCGGGGGGGAGCCCCAGCATTTT	CASSTSGGEPQHF	TRBV27	.	.	TRBJ1-5
TGTGCCAGCAGCCTCGGAGGGGCAAAGGTGGCTGAAGCTTTCTTT	CASSLGGAKVAEAFF	TRBV5-4	.	many	TRBJ1-1
TGTGCCAGCAGTAGGGGGGCCCTAGAATCCTCCTACGAGCAGTACTTC	CASSRGALESSYEQYF	TRBV2	.	once	TRBJ2-7
TGCAGTGCGGCAGTCGTCTATGGCTACACCTTC	CSAAVVYGYTF	TRBV20-1	.	.	TRBJ1-2
TGTGCCACTAAAACGTCGGCGAACACTGAAGCTTTCTTT	CATKTSANTEAFF	TRBV12-3/TRBV12-4	.	.	TRBJ1-1
TGTGCCTGGACAGGGGGCGTTGGCAGGCGGGAGCAGTACTTC	CAWTGGVGRREQYF	TRBV30	TRBD1	once	TRBJ2-7
TGCGCCAGCAGCCAAGATAGTGGCGGAGATTACGAGCAGTACTTC	CASSQDSGGDYEQYF	TRBV4-3	.	.	TRBJ2-7
TGTGCCAGCAGCGCCGGCGAAGCGGGGTTTGCGACCCAGTACTTC	CASSAGEAGFATQYF	TRBV7-9	TRBD2	.	TRBJ2-5
TGTGCCAGCAGGCACAGAATAGCGCAAGAGACCCAGTACTTC	CASRHRIAQETQYF	TRBV2	.	.	TRBJ2-5
TGTGCCACCCTACTAGACAGGGGGGGAACTGAAGCTTTCTTT	CATLLDRGGTEAFF	TRBV7-2	TRBD1	.	TRBJ1-1
TGTGCCTGGAGCCGGGACAGGGCGGGAGGGAACTATGGCTACACCTTC	CAWSRDRAGGNYGYTF	TRBV30	TRBD1	.	TRBJ1-2
TGTGCCAGCAGCCTAGGACAAGGTGAAAAACTGTTTTTT	CASSLGQGEKLFF	TRBV12-3/TRBV12-4	.	.	TRBJ1-4
TGTGCCAGTAGTGCCCTAGCGGGAGCGACAGATACGCAGTATTTT	CASSALAGATDTQYF	TRBV19	TRBD2	.	TRBJ2-3
TGCGCCAGCAGCCCGACTGCGAACTATGGCTACACCTTC	CASSPTANYGYTF	TRBV4-1	.	.	TRBJ1-2
TGTGCCAGCAGCTTGTCCCGGGACAGGGGTCAGCCCCAGCATTTT	CASSLSRDRGQPQHF	TRBV5-6	TRBD1	.	TRBJ1-5
TGTGCCAGCAGCGCCGTGGGCGGGAGAGGCAAAAACATTCAGTACTTC	CASSAVGGRGKNIQYF	TRBV7-8	TRBD2	.	TRBJ2-4
TGTGCCAGCAGCTTAGATGGAGGCTGGAGCTATGGCTACACCTTC	CASSLDGGWSYGYTF	TRBV7-9	.	.	TRBJ1-2
TGTGCCTGGAGTGCCCCCTGGGGAGGATCCTACCAGCCCCAGCATTTT	CAWSAPWGGSYQPQHF	TRBV30	.	.	TRBJ1-5
TGTGCCAGCAACAGGTACGGGACGTATGGCTACACCTTC	CASNRYGTYGYTF	TRBV5-4	.	.	TRBJ1-2
TGTGCCAGCAGCGTAGCGGGGGTAGCTAACTATGGCTACACCTTC	CASSVAGVANYGYTF	TRBV9	.	.	TRBJ1-2
TGTGCCAGCAGTCGTGGCGGGAGGGTTATAGATACGCAGTATTTT	CASSRGGRVIDTQYF	TRBV6-9	TRBD2	.	TRBJ2-3